This TCR beta chain appears in the sequencing data of a study of cytomegalovirus exposure and HLA in healthy donors. Germline lookup yields CDR1 MNHEY and CDR2 SVGAGI. CDR3 length: 15 residues. The V gene end was trimmed by 4 bases and the J gene end by 2 bases; junction bases not matched to a gene: 4. Overall study results and limits: Diagnosis of cytomegalovirus status made by the classifier reportedly showed high specificity and sensitivity. The analysis excluded some indistinguishable V segments, including TRBV6-2 and TRBV6-3. Follow-up analysis found HLA locus-dependent TCR association rates, highest for DRB1 and lowest for HLA-C.

The PCR was carried out with 60 Vbeta primers and 13 Jbeta primers. The repertoire was sequenced with immunoSEQ multiplex PCR; TCRdb's copy has only in-frame clones and lacks some. This table has 130,000 to 150,000 clones, approximately 80% appearing once. Concerning this clone: Its antigen remains unidentified.

The receptor's source is a male donor in good health and CMV-seronegative. The specimen was PBMCs. V usage is TRBV6-5 and J usage is TRBJ2-1; 8 nucleotides line up with TRBD2. Here the CDR3 DNA reads TGTGCCAGCAGTTTTCGGGGGGGCCCCTACAATGAGCAGTTCTTC. Amino acids: CASSFRGGPYNEQFF.